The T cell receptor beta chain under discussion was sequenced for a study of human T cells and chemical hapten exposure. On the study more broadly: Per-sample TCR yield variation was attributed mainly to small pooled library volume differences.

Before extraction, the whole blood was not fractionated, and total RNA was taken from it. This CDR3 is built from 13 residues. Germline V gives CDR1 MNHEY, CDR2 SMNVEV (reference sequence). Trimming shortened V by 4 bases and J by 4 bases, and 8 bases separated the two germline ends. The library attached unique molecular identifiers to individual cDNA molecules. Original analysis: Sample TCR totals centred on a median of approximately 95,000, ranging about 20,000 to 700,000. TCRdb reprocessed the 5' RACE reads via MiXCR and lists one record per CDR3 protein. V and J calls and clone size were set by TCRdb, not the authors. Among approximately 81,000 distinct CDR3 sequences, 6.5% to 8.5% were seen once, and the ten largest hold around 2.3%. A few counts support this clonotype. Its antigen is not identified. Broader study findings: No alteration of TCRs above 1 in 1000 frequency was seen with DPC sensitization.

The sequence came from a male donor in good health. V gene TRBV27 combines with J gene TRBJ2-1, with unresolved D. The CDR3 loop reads CASSYSEYNEQFF. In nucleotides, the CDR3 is TGTGCCAGCAGTTACTCAGAGTACAATGAGCAGTTCTTC.